A selection of T cell receptor beta chains follows, all from one sample in a study of blood T cell repertoires in COVID-19. Produced via immunoSEQ multiplex PCR; TCRdb's table is partial and in-frame only. The sample carries about 210,000 clones, approximately 82% recorded once. The sample comprised peripheral blood. These receptors were taken from a woman aged 45 to 65 with acute or convalescent COVID-19. Each CDR3 is given with its conserved first and last residue. A D gene is named only where the DNA matches it firmly.

J,D,V,CDR3
TRBJ1-2,TRBD1,TRBV3-1/TRBV3-2,CASSQGDRDYGYTF
TRBJ2-7,.,TRBV19,CASSIGHPYEQYF
TRBJ1-1,.,TRBV5-1,CASTRATGDTEAFF
TRBJ2-1,TRBD2,TRBV7-9,CASSSRLAGFTGEQFF
TRBJ2-2,.,TRBV2,CASSEAGTEGGELFF
TRBJ2-5,.,TRBV2,CASIRRGPRETQYF
TRBJ1-5,.,TRBV28,CASSSLGRTDQPQHF
TRBJ1-2,.,TRBV19,CASISFTGTGGYTF
TRBJ2-1,.,TRBV5-1,CASSLNGGRASYNEQFF
TRBJ1-1,TRBD1,TRBV28,CASSSPGTGTFF
TRBJ2-5,.,TRBV19,CASSIGYFQETQYF
TRBJ1-1,TRBD1,TRBV20-1,CSAAGQEAFF